This T cell receptor beta chain is drawn from a study of post-analysis software for immune sequencing data. Study as a whole: As for disease course, relapsing-remitting, secondary progressive and progressive-relapsing multiple sclerosis were all included.

At least ten counts were recorded for this clonotype. Its matching antigen is unknown. Overall study results and limits: TRBV5-6, TRBV5-1 and TRBV20-1 were among a handful of TRBV segments more frequent in patients than controls. Strong co-clustering by F measure was seen for same-batch samples. Multiple sclerosis was associated with a significant reduction in normalized Chao1 diversity relative to controls.

TCR beta cDNA libraries included unique molecular identifiers. A single record per CDR3 protein comes from TCRdb applying MiXCR to the PCR reads. Of around 250,000 distinct CDR3 sequences listed, around 34% are singletons. Germline V CDR1 and CDR2: LNHNV, YYDKDF (reference sequence). The CDR3 length is 16 residues. Trimming removed 0 bases at V and 9 bases at J, with 20 bases between. The specimen was blood. The chain carries TRBV15 and TRBJ2-5; D could derive from TRBD1 or TRBD2 (5 bases each). The receptor was isolated from a girl between 10 and 17 years old with multiple sclerosis. CDR3 in amino acids: CATSRDWAGTPRAQYF. CDR3 nucleotide sequence: TGTGCCACCAGCAGAGATTGGGCAGGGACCCCGAGGGCCCAGTACTTC.